A single sample gave rise to the 3 T cell receptor beta chains below, sequenced in a study of T-cell reconstitution after alpha-beta-depleted transplantation in children. This sample's TCRbeta library carried unique molecular identifier barcodes. Using its own MiXCR run on the PCR reads, TCRdb lists one record per CDR3 protein. The sample contains about 310,000 distinct CDR3 sequences, around 25% of which appear only once. The source material was PBMCs, mostly from graft donor cells, sampled 180 days after TCRalphabeta/CD19-depleted stem cell transplant. The receptors were sampled from a male patient aged 10 to 17 who had a stem cell transplant for acute lymphoblastic leukemia, so the T cells may come from the graft donor.

This clonotype showed up just a few times. The genes are TRBV10-3 and TRBJ2-1, with 8 bases matching TRBD2. This CDR3 contains 16 residues. Trimming took 8 bases from V and 2 from J; bases not matched to a gene: 11. Per germline, CDR1 ENHRY and CDR2 SYGVKD. The CDR3 sequence: CAIGGAGVVTYNEQFF. CDR3 DNA: TGTGCCATCGGGGGAGCGGGAGTCGTCACCTACAATGAGCAGTTCTTC.

The chain employs TRBV6-5 and TRBJ2-1; 7 positions agree with TRBD2. The trim removed 2 bases at V and 5 bases at J, leaving 9 bases unmatched. The germline CDR1 and CDR2 sequences are MNHEY and SVGAGI. This CDR3 is built from 16 residues. The CDR3: CASSYGWTSPHNEQFF. Written as DNA, the CDR3 is TGTGCCAGCAGTTACGGGTGGACTAGTCCCCACAATGAGCAGTTCTTC.

This clonotype turned up a few times. The CDR3 here is CASRGYYEQYF. The CDR3 coding sequence is TGTGCCAGCAGGGGATACTACGAGCAGTACTTC. The V and J genes are TRBV6-1 and TRBJ2-7, with D unclear. Between the trimmed V and J ends, which lost 6 bases and 3 bases, there was a span of 6 bases. This CDR3 has 11 amino acids. In germline, CDR1 is MNHNS, CDR2 SASEGT.